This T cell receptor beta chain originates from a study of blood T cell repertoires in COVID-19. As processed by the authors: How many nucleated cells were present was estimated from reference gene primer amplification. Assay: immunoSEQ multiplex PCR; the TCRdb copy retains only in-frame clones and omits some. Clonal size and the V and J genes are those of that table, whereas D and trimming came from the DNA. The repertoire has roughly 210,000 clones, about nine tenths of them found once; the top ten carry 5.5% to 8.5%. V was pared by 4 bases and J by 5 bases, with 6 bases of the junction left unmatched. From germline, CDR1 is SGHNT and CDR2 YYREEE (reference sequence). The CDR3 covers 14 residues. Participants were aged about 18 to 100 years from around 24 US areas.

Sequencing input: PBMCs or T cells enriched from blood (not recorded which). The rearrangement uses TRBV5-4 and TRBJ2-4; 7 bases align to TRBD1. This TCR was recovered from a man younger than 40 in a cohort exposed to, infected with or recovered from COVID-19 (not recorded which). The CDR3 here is CASSPTGIQNIQYF. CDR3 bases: TGTGCCAGCAGCCCGACAGGGATCCAAAACATTCAGTACTTC.